One T cell receptor beta chain is described in this entry. The antigen is undetermined. The source of the sample is a study of response to subunit inactivated influenza vaccine. Whole-study results and caveats: A suggestion made by the authors is that each seasonal influenza vaccination recruits few new T cells.

Each CDR3 protein is one row after TCRdb ran MiXCR on the RT-PCR reads. Among fewer than 550,000 distinct CDR3 sequences listed, roughly 23% were seen once. The TCR sequence derives from a man in his fifties who received an inactivated influenza vaccine. The source material was CD4+ T cells sorted from PBMCs, sampled 5 days after vaccination.

CDR3 residues: CSASPRDSLGEQYF. The CDR3 bases are TGCAGTGCTAGTCCCCGGGACAGCCTTGGGGAGCAGTACTTC. V and J are TRBV20-1 and TRBJ2-7, with 7 bases aligning to TRBD1. Trimming cost V 3 bases and J 7 bases; bases outside gene matches: 12. Germline CDR1 and CDR2: DFQATT and SNEGSKA (reference sequence). The CDR3 is 14 amino acids.